The T cell receptor delta chain under discussion was sequenced for a study of delta chain sequences of gamma delta T cells (dated by TCRdb to between 2016 and 2019). The library relied on 5' RACE. For sequencing, an Illumina MiSeq was employed. TCRdb reran clone calling on the public reads with CATT; rows sharing one DNA sequence were then combined. Present in this sample are about 2,600 delta-chain clones, around 30% of which were seen just once. The ten largest clones add up to 17% of the sample. The CDR1 and CDR2 encoded by the germline V gene are GEAIGNYY and EKD. From the cysteine through the phenylalanine, the CDR3 covers 19 amino acids. The CDR3 DNA has 57 bases and is translated from base 1. Clipping removes 0 bases from V and 1 base from J, with 12 as the unmatched junction base count. This clone is termed large (0.1 to 1%). Its target antigen remains unknown. It has no much larger one-base neighbor in the sample; base qualities were not kept. Other DNA sequences in this specimen translate into the identical CDR3.

The receptor was isolated from a human donor in good health. Recombination joined TRDV2 with TRDJ1; 11 bases in the middle match TRDD3. The sequenced sample consisted of either unsorted cells or a sorted T cell fraction (not recorded which). The DNA reads as follows: TGTGCCTGTGACACCGTGAAGTGGGGGATACGCGTCGGCACCGATAAACTCATCTTT. This yields the protein CACDTVKWGIRVGTDKLIF.